This T cell receptor beta chain was documented in a study of shared clonotypes between healthy human individuals. Together with CD45RO+ cells, CCR7-negative CD45RA+ TemRA cells were included in CD8 memory. Germline CDR1 and CDR2: SGHVS and FQNEAQ. Trimming removed 2 bases from V and 7 bases from J; junction bases left unmatched: 10. The CDR3 runs 18 residues. The protocol was immunoSEQ multiplex PCR, while the TCRdb copy is restricted to in-frame clones and leaves out a portion. Among about 120,000 clones listed, 68% were seen once. This clone was picked up a small number of times. This chain connects TRBV7-8 to TRBJ2-1; the match to TRBD2 covers 14 bases. Sequences were obtained from memory CD8+ T cells sorted from blood. Subset meaning: CD45RO+ cells pooled with CCR7-negative TemRA cells. This TCR came from a woman aged 25-40 years in good health. The CDR3 here is CASSLKVTSGGGRNEQFF. Here the CDR3 DNA reads TGTGCCAGCAGCTTAAAGGTGACTAGCGGGGGGGGTAGGAATGAGCAGTTCTTC.